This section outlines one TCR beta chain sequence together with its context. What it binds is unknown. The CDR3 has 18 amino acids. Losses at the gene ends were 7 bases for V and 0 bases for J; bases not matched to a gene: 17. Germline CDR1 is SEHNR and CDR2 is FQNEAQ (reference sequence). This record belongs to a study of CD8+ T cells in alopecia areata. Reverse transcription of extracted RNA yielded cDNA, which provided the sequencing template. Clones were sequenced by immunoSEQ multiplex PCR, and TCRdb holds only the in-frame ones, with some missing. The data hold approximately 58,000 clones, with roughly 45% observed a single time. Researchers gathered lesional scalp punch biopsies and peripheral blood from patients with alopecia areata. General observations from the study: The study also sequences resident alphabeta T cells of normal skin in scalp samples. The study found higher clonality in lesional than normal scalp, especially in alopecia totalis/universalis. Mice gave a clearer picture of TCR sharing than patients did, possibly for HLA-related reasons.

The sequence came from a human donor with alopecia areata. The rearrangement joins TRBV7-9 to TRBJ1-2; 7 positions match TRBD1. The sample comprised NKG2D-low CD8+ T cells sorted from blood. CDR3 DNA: TGTGCCAGCACCGTAACACGGGACAGCACACAGGCTAACTATGGCTACACCTTC. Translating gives CASTVTRDSTQANYGYTF.